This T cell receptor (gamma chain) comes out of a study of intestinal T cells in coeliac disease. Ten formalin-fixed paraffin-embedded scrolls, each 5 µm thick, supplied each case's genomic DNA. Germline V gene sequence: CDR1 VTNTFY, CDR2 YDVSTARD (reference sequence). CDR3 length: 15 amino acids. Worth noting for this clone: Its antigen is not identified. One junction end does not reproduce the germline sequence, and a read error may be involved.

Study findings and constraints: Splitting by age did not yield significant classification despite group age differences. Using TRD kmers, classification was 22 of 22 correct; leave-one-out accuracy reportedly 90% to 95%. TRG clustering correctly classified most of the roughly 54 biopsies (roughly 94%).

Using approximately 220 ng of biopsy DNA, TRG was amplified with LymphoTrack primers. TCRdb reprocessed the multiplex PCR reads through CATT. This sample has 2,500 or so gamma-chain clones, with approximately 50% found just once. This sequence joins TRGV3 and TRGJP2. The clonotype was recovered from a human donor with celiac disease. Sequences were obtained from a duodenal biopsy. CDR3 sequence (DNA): TGTGCCACCTGGGACAGGCACCGCCGATATTGGGTCAAGACGTTT. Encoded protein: CATWDRHRRYWVKTF.